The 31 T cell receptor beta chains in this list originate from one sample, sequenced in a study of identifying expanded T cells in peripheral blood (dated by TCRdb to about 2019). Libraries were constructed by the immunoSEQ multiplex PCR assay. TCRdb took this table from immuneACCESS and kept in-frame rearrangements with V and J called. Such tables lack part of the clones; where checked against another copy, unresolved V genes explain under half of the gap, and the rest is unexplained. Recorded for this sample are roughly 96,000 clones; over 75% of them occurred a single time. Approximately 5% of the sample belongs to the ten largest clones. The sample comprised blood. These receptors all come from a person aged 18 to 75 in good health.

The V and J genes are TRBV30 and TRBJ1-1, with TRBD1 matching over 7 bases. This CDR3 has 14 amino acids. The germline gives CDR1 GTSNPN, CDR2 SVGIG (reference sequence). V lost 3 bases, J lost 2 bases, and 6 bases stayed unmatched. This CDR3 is CAWRLRQGNTEAFF. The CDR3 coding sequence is TGTGCCTGGAGACTAAGACAGGGAAACACTGAAGCTTTCTTT.

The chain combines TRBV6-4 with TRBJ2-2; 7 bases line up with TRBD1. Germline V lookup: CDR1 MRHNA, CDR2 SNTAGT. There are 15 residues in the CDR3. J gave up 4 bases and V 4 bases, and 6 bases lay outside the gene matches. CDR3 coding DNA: TGTGCCAGCAGTGCCCTGACAGGGAGCACCGGGGAGCTGTTTTTT. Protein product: CASSALTGSTGELFF.

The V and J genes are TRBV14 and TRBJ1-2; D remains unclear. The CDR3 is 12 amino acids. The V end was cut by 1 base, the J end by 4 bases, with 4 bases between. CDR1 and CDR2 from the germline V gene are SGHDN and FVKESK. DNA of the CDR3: TGTGCCAGCAGCCAAGCGGTCTATGGCTACACCTTC. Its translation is CASSQAVYGYTF.

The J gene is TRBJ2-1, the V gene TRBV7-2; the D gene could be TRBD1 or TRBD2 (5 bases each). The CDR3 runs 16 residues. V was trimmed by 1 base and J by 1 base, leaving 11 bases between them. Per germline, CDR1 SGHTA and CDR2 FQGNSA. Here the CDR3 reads CASSLVWGSSYNEQFF. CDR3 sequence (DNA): TGTGCCAGCAGCTTAGTTTGGGGGAGTTCCTACAATGAGCAGTTCTTC.

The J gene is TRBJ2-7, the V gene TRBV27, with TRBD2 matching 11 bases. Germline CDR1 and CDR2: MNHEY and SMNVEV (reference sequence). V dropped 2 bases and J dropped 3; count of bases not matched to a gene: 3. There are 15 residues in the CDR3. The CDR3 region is CASSLGGTSGYEQYF. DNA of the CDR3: TGTGCCAGCAGTTTAGGGGGGACTAGCGGCTACGAGCAGTACTTC.

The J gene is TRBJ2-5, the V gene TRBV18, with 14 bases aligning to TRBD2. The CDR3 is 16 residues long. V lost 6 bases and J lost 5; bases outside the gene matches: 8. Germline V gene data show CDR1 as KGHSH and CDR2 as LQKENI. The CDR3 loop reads CASSRLAGGPYETQYF. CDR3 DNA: TGTGCCAGCTCTCGACTAGCGGGGGGGCCTTACGAGACCCAGTACTTC.

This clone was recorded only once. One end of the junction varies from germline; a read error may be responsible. CDR3 loop: CASSSPDRETYGYTF. The CDR3 bases are TGTGCCAGCTCATCACCGGACAGGGAAACGTATGGCTACACCTTC. This rearrangement joins TRBV18 to TRBJ1-2, with TRBD1 identical over 8 bases. This CDR3 is built from 15 residues. Per germline, CDR1 KGHSH and CDR2 LQKENI. Based on the CDR3 plus reference TRBV18 and TRBJ1-2, the full variable domain is NAGVMQNPRHLVRRRGQEARLRCSPMKGHSHVYWYRQLPEEGLKFMVYLQKENIIDESGMPKERFSAEFPKEGPSILRIQQVVRGDSAAYFCASSSPDRETYGYTFGSGTRLTVV.

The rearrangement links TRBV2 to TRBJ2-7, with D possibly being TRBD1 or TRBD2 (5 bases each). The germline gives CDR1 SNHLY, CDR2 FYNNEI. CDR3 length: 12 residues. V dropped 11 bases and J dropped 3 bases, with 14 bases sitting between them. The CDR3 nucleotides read TGTGCCGTAATCCGGGACCGCTACGAGCAGTACTTC. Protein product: CAVIRDRYEQYF.

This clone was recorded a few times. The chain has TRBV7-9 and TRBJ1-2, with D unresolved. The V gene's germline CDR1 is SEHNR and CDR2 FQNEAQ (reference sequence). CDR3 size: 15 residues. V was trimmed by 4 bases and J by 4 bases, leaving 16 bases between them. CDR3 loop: CASSSSQPGIYGYTF. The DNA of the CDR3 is TGTGCCAGCAGCTCCTCCCAGCCGGGGATCTATGGCTACACCTTC.

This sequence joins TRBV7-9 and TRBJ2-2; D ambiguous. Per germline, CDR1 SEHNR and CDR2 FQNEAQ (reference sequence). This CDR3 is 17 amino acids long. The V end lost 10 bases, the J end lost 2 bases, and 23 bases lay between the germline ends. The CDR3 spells CATGRAANKGNTGELFF. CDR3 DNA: TGTGCCACCGGAAGGGCAGCTAACAAAGGAAACACCGGGGAGCTGTTTTTT.

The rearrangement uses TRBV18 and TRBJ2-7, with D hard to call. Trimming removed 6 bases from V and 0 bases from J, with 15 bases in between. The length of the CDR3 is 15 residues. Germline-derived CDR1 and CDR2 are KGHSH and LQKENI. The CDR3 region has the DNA TGTGCCAGCTCTCCCATGGGCCGGCCCTCCTACGAGCAGTACTTC. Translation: CASSPMGRPSYEQYF.

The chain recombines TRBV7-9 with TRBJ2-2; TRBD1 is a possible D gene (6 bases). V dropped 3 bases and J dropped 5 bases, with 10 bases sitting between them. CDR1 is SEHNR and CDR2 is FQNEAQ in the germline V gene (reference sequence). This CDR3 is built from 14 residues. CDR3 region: CASSLAGVTGELFF. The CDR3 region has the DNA TGTGCCAGCAGCTTGGCAGGGGTTACCGGGGAGCTGTTTTTT.

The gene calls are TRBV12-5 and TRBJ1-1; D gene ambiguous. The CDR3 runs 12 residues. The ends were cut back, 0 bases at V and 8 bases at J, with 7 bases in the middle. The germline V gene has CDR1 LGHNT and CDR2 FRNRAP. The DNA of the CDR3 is TGTGCTAGTGGTTTGGTCCGAACGGAAGCTTTCTTT. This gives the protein CASGLVRTEAFF.

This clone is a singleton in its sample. For the CDR3, the DNA is TGCGCCAGCAGCCTAAAATATGCGCCTGCCTTTTCGAACACTGAAGCTTTCTTT. Encoded protein: CASSLKYAPAFSNTEAFF. This chain uses TRBV5-1 with TRBJ1-1; D uncertain. The CDR3 runs 18 residues. V was cut by 4 bases and J by 1 base, with 23 bases left in between. Germline V gives CDR1 SGHRS, CDR2 YFSETQ.

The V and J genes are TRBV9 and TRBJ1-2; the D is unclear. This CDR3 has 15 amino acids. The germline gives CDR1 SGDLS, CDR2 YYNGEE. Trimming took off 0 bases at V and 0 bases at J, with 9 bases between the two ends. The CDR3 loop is CASSVEAASNYGYTF. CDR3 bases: TGTGCCAGCAGCGTAGAGGCGGCATCTAACTATGGCTACACCTTC.

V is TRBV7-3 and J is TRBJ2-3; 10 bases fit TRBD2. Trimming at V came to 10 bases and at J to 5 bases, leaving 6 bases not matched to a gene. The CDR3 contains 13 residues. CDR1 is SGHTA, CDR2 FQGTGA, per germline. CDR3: CATSAGGLDTQYF. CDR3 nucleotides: TGTGCCACCTCAGCGGGAGGGTTAGATACGCAGTATTTT.

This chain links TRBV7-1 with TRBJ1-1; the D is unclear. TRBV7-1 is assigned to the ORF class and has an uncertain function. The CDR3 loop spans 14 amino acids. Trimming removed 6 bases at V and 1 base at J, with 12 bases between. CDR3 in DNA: TGTGCCAGCAGTATCGCCGGTGAGAACACTGAAGCTTTCTTT. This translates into CASSIAGENTEAFF.

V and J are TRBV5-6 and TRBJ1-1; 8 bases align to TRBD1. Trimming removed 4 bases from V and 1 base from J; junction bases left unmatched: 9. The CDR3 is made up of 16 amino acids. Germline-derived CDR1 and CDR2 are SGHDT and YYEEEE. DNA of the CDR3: TGTGCCAGCAGCGGGTGGACAGGGTGGGGGAACACTGAAGCTTTCTTT. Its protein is CASSGWTGWGNTEAFF. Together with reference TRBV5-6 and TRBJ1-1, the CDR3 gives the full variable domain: DAGVTQSPTHLIKTRGQQVTLRCSPKSGHDTVSWYQQALGQGPQFIFQYYEEEERQRGNFPDRFSGHQFPNYSSELNVNALLLGDSALYLCASSGWTGWGNTEAFFGQGTRLTVV.

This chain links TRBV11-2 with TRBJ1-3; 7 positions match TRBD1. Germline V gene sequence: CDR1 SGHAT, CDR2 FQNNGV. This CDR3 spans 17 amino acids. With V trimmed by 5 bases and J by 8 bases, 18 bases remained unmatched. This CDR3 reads CASSPDRAGGMRDTIYF. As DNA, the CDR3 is TGTGCCAGCAGCCCAGACCGGGCAGGGGGTATGCGAGACACCATATATTTT.

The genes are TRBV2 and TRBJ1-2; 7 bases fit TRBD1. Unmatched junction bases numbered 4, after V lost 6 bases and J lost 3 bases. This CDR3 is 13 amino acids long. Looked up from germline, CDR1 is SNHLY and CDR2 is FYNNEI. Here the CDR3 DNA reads TGTGCCAGCAGGCAGGGGGACTACTATGGCTACACCTTC. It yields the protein CASRQGDYYGYTF.

CDR3: CASSMDSGRLYNEQFF. The CDR3 DNA follows: TGTGCCAGTAGTATGGATAGCGGGAGGTTGTACAATGAGCAGTTCTTC. V and J are TRBV19 and TRBJ2-1; 10 bases are shared with TRBD2. Trimming cost V 3 bases and J 4 bases; bases outside gene matches: 6. Germline CDR1 LNHDA, CDR2 SQIVND (reference sequence). The CDR3 covers 16 residues.

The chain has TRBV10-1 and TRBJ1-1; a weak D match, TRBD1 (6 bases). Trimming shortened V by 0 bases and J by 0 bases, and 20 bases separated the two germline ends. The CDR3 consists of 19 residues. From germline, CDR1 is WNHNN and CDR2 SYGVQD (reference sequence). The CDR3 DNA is TGCGCCAGCAGTGAGTCAAAGGACACCTCGAGGGGGGTGAACACTGAAGCTTTCTTT. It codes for CASSESKDTSRGVNTEAFF.

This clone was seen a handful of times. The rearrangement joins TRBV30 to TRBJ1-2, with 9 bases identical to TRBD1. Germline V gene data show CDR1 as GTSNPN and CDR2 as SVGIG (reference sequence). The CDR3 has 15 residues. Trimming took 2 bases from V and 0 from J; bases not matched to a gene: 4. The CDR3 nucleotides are TGTGCCTGGAGTTTGGGACAGGGAGCTAACTATGGCTACACCTTC. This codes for CAWSLGQGANYGYTF.

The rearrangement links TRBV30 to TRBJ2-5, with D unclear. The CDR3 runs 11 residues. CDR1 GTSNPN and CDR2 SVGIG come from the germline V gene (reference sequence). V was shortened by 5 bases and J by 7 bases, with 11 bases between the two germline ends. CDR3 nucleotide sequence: TGTGCCTGGCGTCAGTCCTCGACCCAGTACTTC. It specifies CAWRQSSTQYF.

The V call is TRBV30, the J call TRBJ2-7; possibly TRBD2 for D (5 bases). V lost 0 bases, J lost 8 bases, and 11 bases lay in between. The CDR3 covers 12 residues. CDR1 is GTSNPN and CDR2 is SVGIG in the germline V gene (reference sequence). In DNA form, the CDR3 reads TGTGCCTGGAGTGTAACGGGGAACCAGCAGTACTTC. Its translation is CAWSVTGNQQYF.

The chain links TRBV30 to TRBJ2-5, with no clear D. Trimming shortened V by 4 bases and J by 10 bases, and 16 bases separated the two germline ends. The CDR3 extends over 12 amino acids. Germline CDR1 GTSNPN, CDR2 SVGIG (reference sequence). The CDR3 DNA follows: TGTGCCTGGACCCATACAGTGTCGGACCAGTACTTC. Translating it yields CAWTHTVSDQYF.

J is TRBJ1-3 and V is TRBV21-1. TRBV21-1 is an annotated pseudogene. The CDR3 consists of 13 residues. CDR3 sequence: CASSAIPANTIYF. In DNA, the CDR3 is TGTGCCAGCAGCGCAATCCCGGCGAACACCATATATTTT.

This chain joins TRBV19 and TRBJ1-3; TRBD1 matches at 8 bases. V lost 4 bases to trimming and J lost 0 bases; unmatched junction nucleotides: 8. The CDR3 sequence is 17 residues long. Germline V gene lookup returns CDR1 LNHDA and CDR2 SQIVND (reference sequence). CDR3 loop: CASSTSPGGRSGNTIYF. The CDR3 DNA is TGTGCCAGTAGTACATCCCCAGGGGGCCGCTCTGGAAACACCATATATTTT.

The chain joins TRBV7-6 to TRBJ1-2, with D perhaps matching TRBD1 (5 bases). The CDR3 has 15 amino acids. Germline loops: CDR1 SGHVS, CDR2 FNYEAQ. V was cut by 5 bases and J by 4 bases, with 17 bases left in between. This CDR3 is CASSATGTDTYGYTF. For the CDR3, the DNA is TGTGCCAGCAGCGCAACCGGGACGGACACCTATGGCTACACCTTC.

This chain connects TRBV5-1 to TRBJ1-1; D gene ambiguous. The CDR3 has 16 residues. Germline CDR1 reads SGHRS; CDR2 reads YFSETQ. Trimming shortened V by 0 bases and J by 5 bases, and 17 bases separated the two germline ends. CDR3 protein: CASSLGSILRSTEAFF. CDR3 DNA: TGCGCCAGCAGCTTGGGGTCTATATTACGGTCAACTGAAGCTTTCTTT. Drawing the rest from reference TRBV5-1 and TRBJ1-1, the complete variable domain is KAGVTQTPRYLIKTRGQQVTLSCSPISGHRSVSWYQQTPGQGLQFLFEYFSETQRNKGNFPGRFSGRQFSNSRSEMNVSTLELGDSALYLCASSLGSILRSTEAFFGQGTRLTVV.

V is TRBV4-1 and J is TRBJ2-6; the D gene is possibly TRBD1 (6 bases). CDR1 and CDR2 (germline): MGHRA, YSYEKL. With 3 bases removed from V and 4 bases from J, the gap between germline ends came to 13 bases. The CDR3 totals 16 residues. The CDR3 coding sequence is TGCGCCAGCAGCCATCCTACAGGGACCGGGGCCAACGTCCTGACTTTC. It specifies CASSHPTGTGANVLTF.